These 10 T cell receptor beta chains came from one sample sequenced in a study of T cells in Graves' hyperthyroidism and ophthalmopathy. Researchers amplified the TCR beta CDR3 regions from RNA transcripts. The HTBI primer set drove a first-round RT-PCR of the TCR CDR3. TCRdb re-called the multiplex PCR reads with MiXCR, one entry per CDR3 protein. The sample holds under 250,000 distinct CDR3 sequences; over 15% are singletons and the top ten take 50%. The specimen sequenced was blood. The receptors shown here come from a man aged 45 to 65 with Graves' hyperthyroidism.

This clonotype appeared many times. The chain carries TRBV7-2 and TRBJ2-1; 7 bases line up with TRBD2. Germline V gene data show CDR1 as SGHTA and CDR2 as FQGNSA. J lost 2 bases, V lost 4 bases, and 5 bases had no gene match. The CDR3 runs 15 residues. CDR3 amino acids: CASSSWTRTYNEQFF. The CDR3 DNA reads TGTGCCAGCAGCTCCTGGACTAGAACCTACAATGAGCAGTTCTTC.

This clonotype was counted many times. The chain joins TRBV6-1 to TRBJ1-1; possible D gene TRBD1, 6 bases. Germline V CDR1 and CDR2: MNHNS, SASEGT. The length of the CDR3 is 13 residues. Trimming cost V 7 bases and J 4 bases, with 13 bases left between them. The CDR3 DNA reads TGTGCCAGCACCGAGGGGGGGGGCACTGAAGCTTTCTTT. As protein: CASTEGGGTEAFF.

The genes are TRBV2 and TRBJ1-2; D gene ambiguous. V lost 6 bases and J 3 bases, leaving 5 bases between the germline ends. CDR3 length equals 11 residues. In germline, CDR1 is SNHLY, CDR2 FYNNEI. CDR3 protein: CASRPDYGYTF. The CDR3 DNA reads TGTGCCAGCAGGCCGGACTATGGCTACACCTTC.

CDR3 bases: TGTGCCATGAGAAGTCTAAATTCACCCCTCCACTTT. Translated: CAMRSLNSPLHF. This sequence joins TRBV10-3 and TRBJ1-6; D gene uncertain. The CDR3 is 12 residues long. The germline V gene encodes CDR1 ENHRY and CDR2 SYGVKD. Trimming removed 9 bases from V and 7 bases from J, with 10 bases in between.

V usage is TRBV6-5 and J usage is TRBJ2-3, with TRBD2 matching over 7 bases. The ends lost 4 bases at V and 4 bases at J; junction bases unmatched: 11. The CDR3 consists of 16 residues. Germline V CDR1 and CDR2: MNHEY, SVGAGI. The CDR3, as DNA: TGTGCCAGCAGTTCGGGGAGGGATCTGTCCCCAGATACGCAGTATTTT. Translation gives CASSSGRDLSPDTQYF.

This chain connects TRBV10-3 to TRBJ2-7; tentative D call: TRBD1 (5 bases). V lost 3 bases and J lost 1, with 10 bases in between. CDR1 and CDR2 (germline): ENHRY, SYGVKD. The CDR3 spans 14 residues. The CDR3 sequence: CAISDGRESYEQYF. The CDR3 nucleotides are TGTGCCATCAGTGATGGCAGGGAATCCTACGAGCAGTACTTC.

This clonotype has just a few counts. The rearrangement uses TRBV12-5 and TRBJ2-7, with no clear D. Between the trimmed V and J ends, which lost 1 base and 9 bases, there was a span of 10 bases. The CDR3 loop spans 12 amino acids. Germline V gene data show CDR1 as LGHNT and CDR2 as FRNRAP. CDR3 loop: CASGLGGFVQYF. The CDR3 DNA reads TGTGCTAGTGGTTTGGGGGGTTTTGTGCAGTACTTC. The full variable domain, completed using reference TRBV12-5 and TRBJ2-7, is DARVTQTPRHKVTEMGQEVTMRCQPILGHNTVFWYRQTMMQGLELLAYFRNRAPLDDSGMPKDRFSAEMPDATLATLKIQPSEPRDSAVYFCASGLGGFVQYFGPGTRLTVT.

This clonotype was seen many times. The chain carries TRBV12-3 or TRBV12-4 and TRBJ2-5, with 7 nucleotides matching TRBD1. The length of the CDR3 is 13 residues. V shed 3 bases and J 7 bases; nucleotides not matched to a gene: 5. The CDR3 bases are TGTGCCAGCAGTTTGGTCAGACAGGGGACCCAGTACTTC. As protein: CASSLVRQGTQYF.

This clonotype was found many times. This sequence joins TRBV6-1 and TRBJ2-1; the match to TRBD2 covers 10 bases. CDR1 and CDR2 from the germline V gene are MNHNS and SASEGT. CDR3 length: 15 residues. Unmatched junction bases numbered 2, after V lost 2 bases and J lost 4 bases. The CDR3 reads CASSELAGDYNEQFF. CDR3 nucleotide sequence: TGTGCCAGCAGTGAACTAGCGGGGGATTACAATGAGCAGTTCTTC.

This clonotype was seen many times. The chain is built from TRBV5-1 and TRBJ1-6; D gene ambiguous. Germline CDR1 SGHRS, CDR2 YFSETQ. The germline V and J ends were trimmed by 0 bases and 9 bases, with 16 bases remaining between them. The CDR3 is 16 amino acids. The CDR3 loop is CASSLGVRQLTSPLHF. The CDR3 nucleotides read TGCGCCAGCAGCTTGGGCGTTCGGCAGCTAACTTCACCCCTCCACTTT.